Listed here is a single T cell receptor (beta chain). The sample belongs to a study of T cells in tuberculosis. The assay was immunoSEQ multiplex PCR, and TCRdb's table has in-frame clones only and misses some. The table shows 60,000 or so clones, with under 90% occurring only once. After thawing and overnight rest, PBMC were stained with GMM-loaded CD1B tetramer, viability dye and anti-CD3 for sorting. CD1B tetramers were loaded with Rhodococcus equi-derived C32 glucose monomycolate. The V and J ends lost 3 bases and 4 bases, in that order; junction bases with no gene match: 8. Germline V lookup: CDR1 MDHEN, CDR2 SYDVKM. The CDR3 sequence is 15 residues long.

V usage is TRBV28 and J usage is TRBJ1-1; 7 bases align to TRBD1. The sample comprised CD1b-GMM tetramer-negative cells sorted from PBMCs. This clonotype was obtained from an adult woman with latent tuberculosis. CDR3 protein: CASSLLGGGGTEAFF. CDR3 nucleotides: TGTGCCAGCAGTTTGTTAGGGGGCGGAGGCACTGAAGCTTTCTTT.